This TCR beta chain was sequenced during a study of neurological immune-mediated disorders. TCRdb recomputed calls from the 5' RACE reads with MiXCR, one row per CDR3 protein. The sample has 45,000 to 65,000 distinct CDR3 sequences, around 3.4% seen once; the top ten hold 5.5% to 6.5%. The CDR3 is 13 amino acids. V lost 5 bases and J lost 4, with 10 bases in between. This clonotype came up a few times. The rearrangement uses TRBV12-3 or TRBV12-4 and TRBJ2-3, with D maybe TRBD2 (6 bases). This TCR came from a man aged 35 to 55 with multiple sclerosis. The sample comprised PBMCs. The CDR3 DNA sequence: TGTGCCAGCAGTCCGTCGGGGGCAGATACGCAGTATTTT. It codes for CASSPSGADTQYF.